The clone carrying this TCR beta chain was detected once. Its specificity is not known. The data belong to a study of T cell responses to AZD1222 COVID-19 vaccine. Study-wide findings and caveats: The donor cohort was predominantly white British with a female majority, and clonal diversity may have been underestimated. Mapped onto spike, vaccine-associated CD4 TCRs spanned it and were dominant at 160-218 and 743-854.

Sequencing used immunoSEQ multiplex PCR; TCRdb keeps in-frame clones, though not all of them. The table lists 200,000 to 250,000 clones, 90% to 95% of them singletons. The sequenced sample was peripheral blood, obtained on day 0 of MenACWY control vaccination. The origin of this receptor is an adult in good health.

The DNA of the CDR3 is TGCGCCAGCAGCACTGACCAAGCCTTCTCTGGAAACACCATATATTTT. This translates into CASSTDQAFSGNTIYF. The V call is TRBV5-1, the J call TRBJ1-3; D gene uncertain. The germline V gene encodes CDR1 SGHRS and CDR2 YFSETQ. The CDR3 sequence is 16 residues long. Trimming took off 4 bases at V and 0 bases at J, with 14 bases between the two ends.